This T cell receptor (beta chain) was obtained from a study of T-cell memory formation after mild COVID-19. Across the study: Among the donors, TCR clusters were largely specific to each donor. Findings and caveats of the study: Some clones that responded turned up in pre-infection memory, which suggests that cross-reactive memory joined in.

The CDR3 has 13 amino acids. With 5 bases removed from V and 4 bases from J, the gap between germline ends came to 15 bases. The germline V gene has CDR1 DFQATT and CDR2 SNEGSKA (reference sequence). In its sample, this clonotype was seen a few times. What it binds is unknown. TCRdb passed the 5' RACE reads through MiXCR, listing each CDR3 protein once. The data show about 410,000 distinct CDR3 sequences, roughly 17% seen once. The chain carries TRBV20-1 and TRBJ2-7; D not certain. Sequenced material: PBMCs or a T cell subset sorted from them (not recorded which). The TCR originated in a young man who had mild COVID-19 (a few samples of this study predate the infection). Cell type and time point are not known. The CDR3 region is CSAPGPGPYEQYV. The CDR3 DNA reads TGCAGTGCTCCGGGCCCCGGACCTTACGAGCAGTACGTC.